Detailed here is one T cell receptor (beta chain). The antigen is not known. The ends lost 6 bases at V and 5 bases at J; junction bases unmatched: 14. The CDR3 length is 17 residues. In germline, CDR1 is LNHNV, CDR2 YYDKDF (reference sequence). Produced via immunoSEQ multiplex PCR; TCRdb's table is partial and in-frame only. There are 450,000 to 500,000 clones in the sample; around 78% occur only once, and under 15% lies in the top ten. The data were obtained in a study of shared clonotypes between healthy human individuals. Study in general: The donor group consisted of two women and three men, aged 18 to 49.

Unsorted samples relied on roughly 100 million PBMCs, which served as the source of genomic DNA. General study points: Only a few donors were included, so the genetic and exposure-history diversity represented was limited. Depth of sequencing was expected to influence donor clonotype sharing.

The source of this sequence is a woman aged 40 to 50 in good health. Some clones in this sample may be carry-over from other donors' samples. The chain recombines TRBV15 with TRBJ2-5; 11 nucleotides align to TRBD2. The sequencing input was PBMCs. CDR3 region: CATSKTSGAVNRETQYF. The CDR3 DNA follows: TGTGCCACCAGTAAGACTAGCGGGGCCGTCAATAGGGAGACCCAGTACTTC.